The present TCR beta chain was sequenced within a study of blood T cell repertoires in COVID-19. Whole-study context: Researchers got acute and convalescent COVID-19 samples from the United States, Italy and Spain. T cells, B-cell-depleted T cells, or PBMCs provided the cDNA or gDNA that served as material.

Per the authors' pipeline: The authors estimated nucleated cell counts from reference gene primer amplification. Sequencing used immunoSEQ multiplex PCR; TCRdb keeps in-frame clones, though not all of them. D and trimming come from the DNA, and the V and J calls and clone size come from that table. The sample lists about 350,000 clones, roughly 89% seen once, with just over 9.5% in the top ten. Germline-derived CDR1 and CDR2 are MDHEN and SYDVKM. V dropped 7 bases and J dropped 5; count of bases not matched to a gene: 12. The CDR3 length is 16 residues. Seattle patients were enrolled during active infection and followed longitudinally.

Input material: peripheral blood. The V gene is TRBV28, the J gene TRBJ2-2; TRBD2 matches at 8 bases. The sequence was collected from a man in his thirties or forties with COVID-19, enrolled during active disease. CDR3: CASTSRAGVSTGELFF. The CDR3 nucleotides read TGTGCCAGCACCTCTCGAGCGGGAGTGTCGACCGGGGAGCTGTTTTTT.